This TCR beta chain derives from a study of IL-17A CD8 T cells in psoriatic arthritis synovium. Study-level background: The goal of the study was to define the phenotype, molecular profile and function of synovial IL-17A+CD8+ T cells in psoriatic arthritis pathogenesis. Here is what the overall study found, with its caveats: In psoriatic arthritis, TCRbeta sequencing revealed that synovial Tc17 cells were polyclonal (median clonality roughly 0.085). Only a few patients were included in the TCR sequencing, a limited sample size that the authors acknowledged. Cells were obtained from synovial fluid rather than synovial tissue, because no psoriatic arthritis synovial tissue samples were available. Although over 4% of the repertoire was occupied by some individual clones, most synovial CD8+ subsets remained polyclonal. In two patients, many Tc17 clones were shared with the synovial Tc1 population, giving Morisita overlap indices above 0.75.

With respect to this clone: Its recognized antigen is unknown. Base quality data are lacking; no much larger clone is found one base away.

From cysteine to phenylalanine, the CDR3 is 12 amino acids long. CDR3 DNA only is kept here, 36 bases in frame from base 1. Looking up the germline V gene (reference sequence) yields CDR1 MNHNY and CDR2 SVGAGI. Relative to germline, V is 5 bases shorter and J is 3 bases shorter, with 8 bases between their ends. CD3+ T cells, isolated magnetically, got approximately 1.5 hours of stimulation with PMA and ionomycin and were then labeled using IL-17A and IFNgamma cytokine secretion assays. Synovial fluid effusions were aspirated from the actively inflamed joints of patients with psoriatic arthritis. Memory CD8+ T cells in synovial fluid were sorted patient by patient into Tc17 (IL-17A+) cells, bulk memory cells and Tc1 (IL-17A-IFNgamma+) cells in order to compare their TCR repertoires. The Classification of Psoriatic Arthritis Study Group (CASPAR) criteria were met by the psoriatic arthritis patients. Cytokine-secreting cells were counterstained with viability dye and anti-CD3, CD8, CD14 and CD4 antibodies and sorted on a BD FACSAria. TCRbeta sequencing was performed on sorted synovial fluid CD8+ T cell subsets from a few patients with psoriatic arthritis. Before use, synovial fluid mononuclear cells were separated with Lymphoprep and cryopreserved in liquid nitrogen. Cryopreservation medium contained approximately 50% fetal calf serum and around 10% dimethyl sulfoxide.

After DNA extraction (Qiagen), TCRbeta V-D-J rearrangements were amplified in a bias-controlled manner and then sequenced at high throughput (immunoSEQ; Adaptive Biotech). As for the original processing: The immunoSEQ Analyzer platform was used to analyze productive sequences at the sequence level. Clonality was calculated as 1 minus Pielou's evenness, with values ranging from 0 (highly polyclonal) to 1 (monoclonal). How much repertoires overlapped between subsets was quantified with the Morisita index, which goes from 0 (no similarity) to 1 (complete similarity). TCRdb's version of the immuneACCESS table is confined to in-frame rearrangements and falls short of the full clone set. An unresolved V gene accounts for under half of the shortfall where checked; the remainder is of unknown origin. The V and J calls and clone size are taken from that table; D and trimming were inferred from the DNA. For this sample there are more than 1,000 clones; less than 75% appear just once. Of the sample, 11% to 15% is held by the ten largest clones.

This TCR was sampled from a human donor with psoriatic arthritis. The sample consisted of IL-17A+ (IFN-gamma+/-) memory CD8+ T cells from synovial fluid. The sample's cell subset or site label, decoded: IL-17A+IFNgamma+/- memory CD8+ (Tc17) cells. Recombination linked TRBV6-6 to TRBJ2-7, and possibly TRBD1, on 5 matching bases. The sequenced DNA is TGTGCCAGCAGTCAGGGTCTCTACGAGCAGTACTTC. This yields the protein CASSQGLYEQYF.